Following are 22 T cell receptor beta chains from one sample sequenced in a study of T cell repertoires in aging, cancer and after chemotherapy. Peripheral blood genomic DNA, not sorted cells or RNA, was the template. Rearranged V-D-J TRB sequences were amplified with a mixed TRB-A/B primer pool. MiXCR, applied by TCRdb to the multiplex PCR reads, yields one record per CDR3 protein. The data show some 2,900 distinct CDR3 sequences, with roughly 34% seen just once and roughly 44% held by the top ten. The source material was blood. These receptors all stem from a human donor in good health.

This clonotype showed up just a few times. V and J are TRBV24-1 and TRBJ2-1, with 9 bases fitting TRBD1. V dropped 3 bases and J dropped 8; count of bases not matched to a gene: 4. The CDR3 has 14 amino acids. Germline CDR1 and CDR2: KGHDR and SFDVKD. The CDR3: CATSDTGGLDEQFF. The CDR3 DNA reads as TGTGCCACCAGTGATACAGGGGGCTTGGATGAGCAGTTCTTC.

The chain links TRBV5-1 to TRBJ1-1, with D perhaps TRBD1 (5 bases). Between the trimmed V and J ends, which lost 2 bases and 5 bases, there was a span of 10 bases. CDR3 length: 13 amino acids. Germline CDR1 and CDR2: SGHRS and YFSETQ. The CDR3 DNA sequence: TGCGCCAGCAGCTTAGACCGACAGACTGAAGCTTTCTTT. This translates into CASSLDRQTEAFF.

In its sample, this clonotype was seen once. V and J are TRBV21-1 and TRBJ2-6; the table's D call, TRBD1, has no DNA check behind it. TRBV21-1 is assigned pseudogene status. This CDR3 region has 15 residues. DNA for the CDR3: TGTGCCAGCCCGGGGGGATCAGCTGGGGCCAACGTCCTGACTTTC. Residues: CASPGGSAGANVLTF.

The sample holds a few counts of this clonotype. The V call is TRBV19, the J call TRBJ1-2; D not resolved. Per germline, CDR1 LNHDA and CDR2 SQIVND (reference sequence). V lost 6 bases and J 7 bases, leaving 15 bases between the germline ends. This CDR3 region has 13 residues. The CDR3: CASRETGLAGYTF. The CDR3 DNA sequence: TGTGCCAGTAGGGAGACGGGCCTGGCTGGCTACACCTTC. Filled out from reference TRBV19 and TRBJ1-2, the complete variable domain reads DGGITQSPKYLFRKEGQNVTLSCEQNLNHDAMYWYRQDPGQGLRLIYYSQIVNDFQKGDIAEGYSVSREKKESFPLTVTSAQKNPTAFYLCASRETGLAGYTFGSGTRLTVV.

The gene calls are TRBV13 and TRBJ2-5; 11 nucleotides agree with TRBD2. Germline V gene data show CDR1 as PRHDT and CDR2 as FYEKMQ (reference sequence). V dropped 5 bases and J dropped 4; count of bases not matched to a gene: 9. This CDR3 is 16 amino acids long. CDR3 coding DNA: TGTGCCAGCAGCCTTCGACTAGCGGGGTGGAGAGAGACCCAGTACTTC. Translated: CASSLRLAGWRETQYF.

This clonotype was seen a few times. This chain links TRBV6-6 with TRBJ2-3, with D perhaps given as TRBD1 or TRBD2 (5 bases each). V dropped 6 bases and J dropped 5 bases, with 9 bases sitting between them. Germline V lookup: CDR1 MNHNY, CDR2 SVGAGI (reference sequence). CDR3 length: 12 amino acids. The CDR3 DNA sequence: TGTGCCAGCAGGAGGGACGGAGATACGCAGTATTTT. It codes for CASRRDGDTQYF.

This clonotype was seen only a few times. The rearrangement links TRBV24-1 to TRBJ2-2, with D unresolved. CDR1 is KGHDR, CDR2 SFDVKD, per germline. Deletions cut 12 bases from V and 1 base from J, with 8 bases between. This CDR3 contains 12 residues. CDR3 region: CAVERNTGELFF. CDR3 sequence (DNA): TGTGCCGTTGAGAGGAACACCGGGGAGCTGTTTTTT.

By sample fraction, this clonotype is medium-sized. For the CDR3, the DNA is TGTGCCACCAGCAGAGATGTTAGGAAATCACCCCTCCACTTT. It is translated as CATSRDVRKSPLHF. The chain uses TRBV15 and TRBJ1-6; D remains unclear. This CDR3 spans 14 amino acids. Trimming took 0 bases from V and 10 from J, leaving 10 bases between them. Germline CDR1 LNHNV, CDR2 YYDKDF (reference sequence).

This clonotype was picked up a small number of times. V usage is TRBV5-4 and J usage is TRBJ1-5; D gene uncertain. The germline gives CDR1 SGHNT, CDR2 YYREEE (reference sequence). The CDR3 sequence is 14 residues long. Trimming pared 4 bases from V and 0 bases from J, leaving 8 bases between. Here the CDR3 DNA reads TGTGCCAGCAGCACGGGCCTTAGCAATCAGCCCCAGCATTTT. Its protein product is CASSTGLSNQPQHF.

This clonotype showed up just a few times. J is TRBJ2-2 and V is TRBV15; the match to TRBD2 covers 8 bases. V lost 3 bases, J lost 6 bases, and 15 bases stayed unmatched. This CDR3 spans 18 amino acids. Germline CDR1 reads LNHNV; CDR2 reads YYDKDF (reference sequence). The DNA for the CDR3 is TGTGCCACCAGCAGGTACCGTCCGGAGCGGGGGTACTCCGGGGAGCTGTTTTTT. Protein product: CATSRYRPERGYSGELFF.

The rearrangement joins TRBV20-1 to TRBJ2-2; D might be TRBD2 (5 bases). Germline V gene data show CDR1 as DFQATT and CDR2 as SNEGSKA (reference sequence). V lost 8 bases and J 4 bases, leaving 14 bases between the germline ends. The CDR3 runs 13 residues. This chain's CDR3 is CSTKDFITGELFF. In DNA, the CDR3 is TGCAGTACAAAGGACTTCATCACCGGGGAGCTGTTTTTT.

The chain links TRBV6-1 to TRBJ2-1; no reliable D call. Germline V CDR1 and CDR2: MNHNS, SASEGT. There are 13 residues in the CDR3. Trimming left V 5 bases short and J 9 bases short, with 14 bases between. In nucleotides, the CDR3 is TGTGCCAGCAGTCCCGCGCAGCCTGTTGAGCAGTTCTTC. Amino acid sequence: CASSPAQPVEQFF.

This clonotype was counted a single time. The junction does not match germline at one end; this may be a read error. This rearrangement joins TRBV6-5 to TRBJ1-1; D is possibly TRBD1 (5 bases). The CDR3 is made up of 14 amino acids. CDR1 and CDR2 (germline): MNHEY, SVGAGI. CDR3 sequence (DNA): TGTGCCAGCAGTTACTCGGCAGGGTACACTGAAGCTCTCTTT. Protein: CASSYSAGYTEALF.

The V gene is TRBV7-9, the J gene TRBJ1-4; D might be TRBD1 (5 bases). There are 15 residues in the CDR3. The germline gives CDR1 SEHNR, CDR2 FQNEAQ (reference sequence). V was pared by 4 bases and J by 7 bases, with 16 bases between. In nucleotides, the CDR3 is TGTGCCAGCAGCTCCAGACAGAGAGGTATTGAAAAACTGTTTTTT. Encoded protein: CASSSRQRGIEKLFF.

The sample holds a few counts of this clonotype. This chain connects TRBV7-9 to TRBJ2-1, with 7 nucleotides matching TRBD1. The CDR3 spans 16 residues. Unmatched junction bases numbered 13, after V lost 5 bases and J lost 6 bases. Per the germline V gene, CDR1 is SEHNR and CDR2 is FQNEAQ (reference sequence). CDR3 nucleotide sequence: TGTGCCAGCAGCACATACAGGGGCACTTTCTCCAATGAGCAGTTCTTC. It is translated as CASSTYRGTFSNEQFF.

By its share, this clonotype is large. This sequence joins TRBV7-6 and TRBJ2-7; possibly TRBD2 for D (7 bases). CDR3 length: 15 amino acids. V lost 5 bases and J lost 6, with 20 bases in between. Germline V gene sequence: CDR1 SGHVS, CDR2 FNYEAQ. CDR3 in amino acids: CASSPAGGQRREQYF. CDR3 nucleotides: TGTGCCAGCAGCCCCGCCGGGGGGCAAAGACGCGAGCAGTACTTC.

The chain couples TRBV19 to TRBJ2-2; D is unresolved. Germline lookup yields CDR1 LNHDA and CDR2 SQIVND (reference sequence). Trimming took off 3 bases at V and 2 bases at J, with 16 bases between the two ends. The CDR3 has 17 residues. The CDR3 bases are TGTGCCAGTAGTATCGTCGGTCTGGCAGACAACACCGGGGAGCTGTTTTTT. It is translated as CASSIVGLADNTGELFF.

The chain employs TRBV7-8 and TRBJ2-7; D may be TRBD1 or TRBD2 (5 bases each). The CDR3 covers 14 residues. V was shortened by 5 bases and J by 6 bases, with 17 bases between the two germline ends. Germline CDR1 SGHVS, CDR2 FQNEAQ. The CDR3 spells CASSTRGSAREQYF. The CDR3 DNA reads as TGTGCCAGCAGCACCCGGGGCAGCGCCCGCGAGCAGTACTTC.

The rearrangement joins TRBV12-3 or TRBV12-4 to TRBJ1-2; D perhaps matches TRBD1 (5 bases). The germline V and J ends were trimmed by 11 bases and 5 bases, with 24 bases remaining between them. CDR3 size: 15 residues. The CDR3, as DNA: TGTGCCGTTTCACTCGGGGCCCTCCGAGGGTATGGCTACACCTTC. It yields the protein CAVSLGALRGYGYTF.

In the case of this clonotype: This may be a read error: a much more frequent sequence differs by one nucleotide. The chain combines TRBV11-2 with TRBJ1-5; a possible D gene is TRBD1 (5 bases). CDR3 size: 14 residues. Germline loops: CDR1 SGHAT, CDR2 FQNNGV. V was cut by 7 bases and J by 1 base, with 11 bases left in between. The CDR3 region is CASILGDSNQPQHF. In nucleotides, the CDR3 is TGTGCCAGCATCCTTGGGGACAGCAATCAGCCCCAGCATTTT.

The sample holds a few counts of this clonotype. CDR3 loop: CASSLRSLGRTNYGYTF. The DNA for the CDR3 is TGTGCCAGCAGCTTGAGGTCCCTGGGCAGGACCAACTATGGCTACACCTTC. This rearrangement joins TRBV5-6 to TRBJ1-2; no clear D gene. Germline V gene data show CDR1 as SGHDT and CDR2 as YYEEEE. The CDR3 is 17 residues long. Trimming stripped 1 base from V and 2 bases from J, with 18 bases between.

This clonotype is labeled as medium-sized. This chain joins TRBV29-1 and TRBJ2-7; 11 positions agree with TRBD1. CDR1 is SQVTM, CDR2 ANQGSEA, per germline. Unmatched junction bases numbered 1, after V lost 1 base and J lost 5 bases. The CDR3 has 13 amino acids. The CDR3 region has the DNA TGCAGCGTTGAAGGGGACAGGGGGGACGAGCAGTACTTC. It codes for CSVEGDRGDEQYF.